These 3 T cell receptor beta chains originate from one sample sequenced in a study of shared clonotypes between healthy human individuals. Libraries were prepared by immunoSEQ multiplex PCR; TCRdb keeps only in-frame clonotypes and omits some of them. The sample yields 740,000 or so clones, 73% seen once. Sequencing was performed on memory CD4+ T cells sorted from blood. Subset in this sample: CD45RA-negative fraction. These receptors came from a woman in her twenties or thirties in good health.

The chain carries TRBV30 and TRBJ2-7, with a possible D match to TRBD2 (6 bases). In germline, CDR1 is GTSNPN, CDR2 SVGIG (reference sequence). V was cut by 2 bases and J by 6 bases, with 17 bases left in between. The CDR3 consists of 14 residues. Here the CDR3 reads CAWSRWTTATEQYF. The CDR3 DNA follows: TGTGCCTGGAGTCGGTGGACTACCGCCACCGAGCAGTACTTC.

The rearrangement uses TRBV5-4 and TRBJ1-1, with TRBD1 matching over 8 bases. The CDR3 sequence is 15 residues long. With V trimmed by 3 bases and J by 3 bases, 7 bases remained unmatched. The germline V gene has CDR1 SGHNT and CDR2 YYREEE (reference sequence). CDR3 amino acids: CASSSRQGLDTEAFF. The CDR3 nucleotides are TGTGCCAGCAGCTCTAGACAGGGGTTGGACACTGAAGCTTTCTTT. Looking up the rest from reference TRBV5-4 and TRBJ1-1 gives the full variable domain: ETGVTQSPTHLIKTRGQQVTLRCSSQSGHNTVSWYQQALGQGPQFIFQYYREEENGRGNFPPRFSGLQFPNYSSELNVNALELDDSALYLCASSSRQGLDTEAFFGQGTRLTVV.

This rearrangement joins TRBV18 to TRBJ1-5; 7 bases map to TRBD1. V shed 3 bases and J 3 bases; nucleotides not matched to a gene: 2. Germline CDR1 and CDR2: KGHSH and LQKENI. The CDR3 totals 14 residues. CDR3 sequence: CASSPGQVNQPQHF. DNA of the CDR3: TGTGCCAGCTCACCTGGACAGGTCAATCAGCCCCAGCATTTT.